This T cell receptor beta chain was captured by sequencing in a study of T-cell memory formation after mild COVID-19 (dated by TCRdb to 2020 to 2022). About the study as a whole: Most TCR sequence clusters were specific to one of the two donors. In a couple of donors, T-cell clones that expanded and contracted after mild COVID-19 were followed by sequencing TCRalpha and TCRbeta repertoires longitudinally. The cohort comprised two young, previously healthy adult volunteers, one female and one male.

What the study reported, not specific to this receptor: The detection of some responding clones in pre-infection memory suggests that pre-existing cross-reactive memory T cells joined the SARS-CoV-2 response. SARS-CoV-2 specificity of the second-wave clones peaking on day 37 was not confirmed. Only two mild cases were covered by the study, and larger cohorts that include severe cases with pre-infection samples were considered necessary. Clones contracting from day 15 to 85 had balanced CD4/CD8 phenotypes, while a second wave expanding from day 15 to 37 was biased towards CD4+. Contracting CD4+ clones appeared mostly in the CM and EM memory subsets, whereas CD8+ clones were enriched in EMRA.

On this clonotype itself: Its antigen is not yet known. Per-base qualities were not stored, and no clone one base away is much larger.

The CDR3 measures 12 amino acids from cysteine to phenylalanine. The sequence is cut down to CDR3 DNA, 36 bases in frame from base 1. The germline V gene yields SQVTM for CDR1 and ANQGSEA for CDR2. Ficoll-Paque density gradient centrifugation was used to isolate PBMCs. Sequencing was carried out with an Illumina NovaSeq 6000. Using 5'RACE with constant-segment primers, TCRalpha and TCRbeta cDNA libraries were constructed, with sample barcodes and unique molecular identifiers added in the process. Trizol reagent was used to extract RNA from every sample. Amplification of the libraries took two PCR steps, and the second step added a second sample barcode plus Illumina TruSeq adapters. The libraries were sequenced on an Illumina NovaSeq using 2 x 150 bp paired-end reads. The paper's data handling went like this. The reads were demultiplexed and collapsed into UMI-guided consensus sequences using migec v1.2.7. Using mixcr v2.1.11, UMI consensuses were aligned to TRA and TRB V and J templates and then assembled into clonotypes. Clonotypes were classified as expanded or contracted when called significant by both edgeR and NoisET, with noise models trained on biological replicates. edgeR calls used a false discovery rate-adjusted p below 0.01 and a log2 fold-change threshold of 1. As an exploratory analysis of dynamics, max-normalized trajectories of the 1000 most abundant clonotypes were examined by PCA with hierarchical clustering. The CD4 or CD8 phenotype of responding clones was assigned using the separately sequenced CD4+ and CD8+ repertoires. TCRdb reprocessing: public reads trimmed at Q25 with fastp, clones called with MiXCR, in-frame beta chains kept. Every CDR3 protein is listed once, alongside the most common genes and DNA of its rows. TCRdb assigned the V and J calls; the authors' analysis was not used. This sample gives around 83,000 distinct CDR3 sequences in total; nearly 25% of them show up just once. Roughly 39% of the sample is held by the ten biggest clonotypes.

Sequenced material: PBMCs or a T cell subset sorted from them (not recorded which). The receptor was derived from a man aged 18 to 35 who had mild COVID-19 (a few samples of this study predate the infection). The sample titles of this study are shuffled in the database, so cell type and time point are left out; the donor was told from shared clones. The V and J genes are TRBV29-1 and TRBJ2-7, with 8 central nucleotides matching TRBD2. In nucleotide form, the sequence is TGCAGTGTTAGTAGCGGGGCCTACGAGCAGTACTTC. This encodes CSVSSGAYEQYF.